These T cell receptor beta chains were read from a single sample in a study of T-cell reconstitution after alpha-beta-depleted transplantation in children. From the PCR reads, TCRdb called clonotypes with MiXCR, one entry per CDR3 protein. The table has around 500,000 distinct CDR3 sequences, under 25% seen once. The sample consisted of PBMCs, mostly from graft donor cells, taken 360 days after TCRalphabeta/CD19-depleted stem cell transplant. The receptors here all came from a boy under two years old who had a stem cell transplant for acute myeloid leukemia, so the T cells may come from the graft donor. Each CDR3 is given with its conserved first and last residue. Each record gives: clone size, V gene, D gene, J gene, CDR3 DNA, CDR3 protein. A D gene is named only where the DNA matches it firmly. Some rows have no size entry. The others give once, few or many, or a class for an expanded clone.

NA	TRBV5-1	NA	TRBJ2-5	TGCGCCAGCAGCGCCTACAGACAAGAGACCCAGTACTTC	CASSAYRQETQYF
NA	TRBV2	NA	TRBJ1-4	TGTGCCAGCAGTGCGGAGGCGTTCGAGGAAAAACTGTTTTTT	CASSAEAFEEKLFF
few	TRBV20-1	NA	TRBJ2-5	TGCAGTGCTAGAGATCGTCCCCGCCCCCAAGAGACCCAGTACTTC	CSARDRPRPQETQYF
NA	TRBV29-1	NA	TRBJ1-1	TGCAGCGTTGAACCCCGACAGGCCACTGAAGCTTTCTTT	CSVEPRQATEAFF
NA	TRBV5-6	TRBD2	TRBJ2-1	TGTGCCAGCAGCCCCACCGGGACGGGGGGAGGTAATGAGCAGTTCTTC	CASSPTGTGGGNEQFF
many	TRBV25-1	NA	TRBJ2-3	TGTGCCAGCAGTGAATACCCAGGATACACAGATACGCAGTATTTT	CASSEYPGYTDTQYF
few	TRBV12-3/TRBV12-4	NA	TRBJ1-3	TGTGCCAGCAGTGTACATGGAAACACCATATATTTT	CASSVHGNTIYF
many	TRBV5-1	NA	TRBJ2-5	TGCGCCAGCAGCCCACGTCCCACGGAGGGAGAGACCCAGTACTTC	CASSPRPTEGETQYF
once	TRBV7-2	NA	TRBJ2-7	TGTGCCAGCAGCTTACTGGGACCAGTCTACGAGCAGTACTTC	CASSLLGPVYEQYF
NA	TRBV6-1	NA	TRBJ1-1	TGTGCCAGCAGCCCCGTTCCCGGTATGGGGACTGAAGCTTTCTTT	CASSPVPGMGTEAFF
NA	TRBV11-3	NA	TRBJ2-7	TGTGCCAGCAGCTCTGATCCGGGGGCTACCTACGAGCAGTACTTC	CASSSDPGATYEQYF
NA	TRBV29-1	NA	TRBJ1-1	TGCAGCGTTGAGCTGGAGAAGAACACTGAAGCTTTCTTT	CSVELEKNTEAFF
NA	TRBV29-1	TRBD2	TRBJ2-2	TGCAGCGTTGAACCCTTAAGCGGGGACACCGGGGAGCTGTTTTTT	CSVEPLSGDTGELFF
NA	TRBV18	NA	TRBJ2-1	TGTGCCAGCTCACCAAGGGCCGGGCAGGGGAATGAGCAGTTCTTC	CASSPRAGQGNEQFF
many	TRBV29-1	NA	TRBJ2-1	TGCAGCCCCGAGAGACAGCGAAGCTCCTACAATGAGCAGTTCTTC	CSPERQRSSYNEQFF
NA	TRBV4-3	TRBD2	TRBJ2-1	TGCGCCAGCAGCCAAGATGCTGTAGCGGGGGGCCCCTACAATGAGCAGTTCTTC	CASSQDAVAGGPYNEQFF
few	TRBV12-3/TRBV12-4	TRBD1	TRBJ1-2	TGTGCCAGCAGTTTAGCGCTAACAGGGGGCAACTATGGCTACACCTTC	CASSLALTGGNYGYTF
NA	TRBV29-1	TRBD2	TRBJ2-7	TGCAGCGTTGAAGCTGGACTAGCGGGGGGCGAGCAGTACTTC	CSVEAGLAGGEQYF
NA	TRBV12-3/TRBV12-4	NA	TRBJ2-7	TGTGCCAGCAGTTTACAAGGGATCTCCTACGAGCAGTACTTC	CASSLQGISYEQYF
NA	TRBV15	NA	TRBJ1-1	TGTGCCACCAGCAGAGACAGGGACACTGAAGCTTTCTTT	CATSRDRDTEAFF
many	TRBV12-3/TRBV12-4	NA	TRBJ1-5	TGTGCCAGCAGTTTCCTAAACAGTAATCAGCCCCAGCATTTT	CASSFLNSNQPQHF
NA	TRBV13	NA	TRBJ2-2	TGTGCCAGCAGCTTAGGAACGGGGATATCGAACACCGGGGAGCTGTTTTTT	CASSLGTGISNTGELFF
NA	TRBV30	TRBD2	TRBJ2-1	TGTGCCTGGAGTACCGGGACTAGCGGTTACAATGAGCAGTTCTTC	CAWSTGTSGYNEQFF
NA	TRBV25-1	TRBD1	TRBJ1-6	TGTGCCAGCAGTGAATTCTTTCCGGGACAGTATAATTCACCCCTCCACTTT	CASSEFFPGQYNSPLHF
NA	TRBV6-2/TRBV6-3	TRBD1	TRBJ2-3	TGTGCCAGCAGTCACTCCGGACGGTTGTGGGGACAGGGTAGGGCGGTTGGCCCAGATACGCAGTATTTT	CASSHSGRLWGQGRAVGPDTQYF
NA	TRBV4-3	NA	TRBJ1-1	TGCGCCAGCAGCCAAGATCAAGGCACGCCGTCGACATCTTTCTTT	CASSQDQGTPSTSFF
NA	TRBV6-1	NA	TRBJ2-1	TGTGCCAGCAGTGAATACGACAGATACCAATACAATGAGCAGTTCTTC	CASSEYDRYQYNEQFF
NA	TRBV6-1	TRBD1	TRBJ1-2	TGTGCCAGCACCCGGACAGGGGAGGACTATGGCTACACCTTC	CASTRTGEDYGYTF
few	TRBV12-3/TRBV12-4	TRBD2	TRBJ2-1	TGTGCCAGCACCCTTAGCGGGGGGTGGTATGAGCAGTTCTTC	CASTLSGGWYEQFF
few	TRBV11-2	NA	TRBJ2-5	TGTGCCAGCAGCCCCGACAGGGGGAGGCCTCCGGGACTAGCACAAGAGACCCAGTACTTC	CASSPDRGRPPGLAQETQYF
NA	TRBV20-1	NA	TRBJ1-1	TGCAGTGCTAATGAGGAGACGAACACTGAAGCTTTCTTT	CSANEETNTEAFF
NA	TRBV12-3/TRBV12-4	NA	TRBJ2-2	TGTGCCAGCAATATAAACACCGGGGAGCTGTTTTTT	CASNINTGELFF
NA	TRBV15	NA	TRBJ1-4	TGTGCCACCAGCAGAGAAGGCGGAGGAAAGGTGTTTTTT	CATSREGGGKVFF
NA	TRBV15	NA	TRBJ2-1	TGTGCCACCAGCAGAGACGTCGGGGTGGATGAGCAGTTCTTC	CATSRDVGVDEQFF
few	TRBV5-6	TRBD1	TRBJ2-7	TGTGCCAGCAGCTGGGCGACAGGGCCCTCCTACGAGCAGTACTTC	CASSWATGPSYEQYF
NA	TRBV2	NA	TRBJ2-2	TGTGCCACCAAGCTGGGTTCGAACACCGGGGAGCTGTTTTTT	CATKLGSNTGELFF
NA	TRBV28	NA	TRBJ1-3	TGTGCCAGCAGTTTCCTAGGGGCAAGGGACACCATATATTTT	CASSFLGARDTIYF
NA	TRBV6-5	TRBD2	TRBJ2-5	TGTGCCAGCAGTTACTCGACTAGCGGGGTAATCAGTGAGACCCAGTACTTC	CASSYSTSGVISETQYF